This T cell receptor (beta chain) derives from a study of cytotoxic CD8 clonotypes in ibrutinib-treated CLL. On the study more broadly: The group held 11 relapsed/refractory and about 15 treatment-naive patients, with roughly 17 IGHV unmutated.

Repertoires were generated with immunoSEQ multiplex PCR, while TCRdb's copy carries only in-frame clones and drops some. The data contain some 200,000 clones, about 75% of them singletons. This CDR3 comprises 12 residues. Germline CDR1 reads MDHEN; CDR2 reads SYDVKM. V was trimmed by 3 bases and J by 6 bases, leaving 9 bases between them. The sample here was PBMCs, taken after 12 months of ibrutinib treatment. The sequence derives from a human donor with chronic lymphocytic leukemia. The chain combines TRBV28 with TRBJ2-7, with D hard to call. The CDR3 loop reads CASSFSVGEQYF. The CDR3 DNA follows: TGTGCCAGCAGTTTCTCCGTGGGCGAGCAGTACTTC. Variable domain in full (rest from reference TRBV28 and TRBJ2-7): DVKVTQSSRYLVKRTGEKVFLECVQDMDHENMFWYRQDPGLGLRLIYFSYDVKMKEKGDIPEGYSVSREKKERFSLILESASTNQTSMYLCASSFSVGEQYFGPGTRLTVT.